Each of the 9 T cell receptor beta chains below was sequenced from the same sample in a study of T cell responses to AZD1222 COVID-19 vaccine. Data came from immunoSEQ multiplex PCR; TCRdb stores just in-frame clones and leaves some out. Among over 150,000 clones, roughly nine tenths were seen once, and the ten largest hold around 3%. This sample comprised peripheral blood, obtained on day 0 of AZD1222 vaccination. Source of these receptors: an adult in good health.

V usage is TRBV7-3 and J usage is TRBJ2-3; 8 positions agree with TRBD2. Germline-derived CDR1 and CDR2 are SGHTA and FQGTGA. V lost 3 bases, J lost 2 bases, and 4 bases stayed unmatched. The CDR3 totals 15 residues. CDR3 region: CASSLTGGTTDTQYF. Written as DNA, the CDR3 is TGTGCCAGCAGCTTGACGGGGGGGACCACAGATACGCAGTATTTT.

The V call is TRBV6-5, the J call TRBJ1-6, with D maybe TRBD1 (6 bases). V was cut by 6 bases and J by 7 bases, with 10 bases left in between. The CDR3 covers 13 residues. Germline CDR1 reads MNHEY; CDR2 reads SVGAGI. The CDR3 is CASRTGLNSPLHF. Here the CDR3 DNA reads TGTGCCAGCAGGACAGGCCTGAATTCACCCCTCCACTTT.

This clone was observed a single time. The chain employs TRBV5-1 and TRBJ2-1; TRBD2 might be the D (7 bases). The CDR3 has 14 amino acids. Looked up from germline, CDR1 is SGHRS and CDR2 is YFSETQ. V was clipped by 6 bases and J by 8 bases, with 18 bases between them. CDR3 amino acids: CASKIGAGADEQFF. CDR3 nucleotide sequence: TGCGCCAGCAAAATTGGGGCGGGGGCTGATGAGCAGTTCTTC. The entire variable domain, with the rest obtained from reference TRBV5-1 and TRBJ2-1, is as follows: KAGVTQTPRYLIKTRGQQVTLSCSPISGHRSVSWYQQTPGQGLQFLFEYFSETQRNKGNFPGRFSGRQFSNSRSEMNVSTLELGDSALYLCASKIGAGADEQFFGPGTRLTVL.

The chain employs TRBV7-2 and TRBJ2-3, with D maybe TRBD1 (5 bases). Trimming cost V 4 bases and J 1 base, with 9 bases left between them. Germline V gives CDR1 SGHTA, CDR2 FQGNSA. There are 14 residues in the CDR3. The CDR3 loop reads CASSYQGGTDTQYF. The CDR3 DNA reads TGTGCCAGCAGCTATCAAGGGGGCACAGATACGCAGTATTTT.

CDR3 bases: TGTGCCAGCAGCTTAGGTCGGGAGGTACCCCTCCACTTT. This sequence encodes CASSLGREVPLHF. The chain is built from TRBV7-2 and TRBJ1-6, with unresolved D. The CDR3 is 13 amino acids. V lost 1 base to trimming and J lost 12 bases, with 10 bases between them. Germline V gives CDR1 SGHTA, CDR2 FQGNSA.

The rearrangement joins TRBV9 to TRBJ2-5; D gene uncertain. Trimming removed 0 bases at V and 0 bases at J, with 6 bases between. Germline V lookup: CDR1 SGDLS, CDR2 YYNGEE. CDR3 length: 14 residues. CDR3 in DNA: TGTGCCAGCAGCGTAGATACACACCAAGAGACCCAGTACTTC. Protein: CASSVDTHQETQYF. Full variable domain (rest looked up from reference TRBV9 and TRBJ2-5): DSGVTQTPKHLITATGQRVTLRCSPRSGDLSVYWYQQSLDQGLQFLIQYYNGEERAKGNILERFSAQQFPDLHSELNLSSLELGDSALYFCASSVDTHQETQYFGPGTRLLVL.

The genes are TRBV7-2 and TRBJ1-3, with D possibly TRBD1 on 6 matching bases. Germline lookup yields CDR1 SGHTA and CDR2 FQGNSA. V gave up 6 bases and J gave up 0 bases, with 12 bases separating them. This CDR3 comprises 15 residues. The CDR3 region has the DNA TGTGCCAGCAGTCCGCGACAGGCCTCTGGAAACACCATATATTTT. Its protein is CASSPRQASGNTIYF.

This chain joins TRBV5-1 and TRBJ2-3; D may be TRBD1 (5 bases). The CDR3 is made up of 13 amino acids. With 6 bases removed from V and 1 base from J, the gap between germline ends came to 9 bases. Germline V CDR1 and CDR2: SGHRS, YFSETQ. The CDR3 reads CASKDIGTDTQYF. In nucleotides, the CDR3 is TGCGCCAGCAAGGACATCGGCACAGATACGCAGTATTTT.

CDR3 in amino acids: CASSQDLVGQGAYNEQFF. The CDR3 region has the DNA TGTGCCAGCAGCCAAGATTTGGTCGGACAGGGGGCCTACAATGAGCAGTTCTTC. The chain joins TRBV14 to TRBJ2-1; 10 bases align to TRBD1. The CDR3 extends over 18 amino acids. Germline CDR1 is SGHDN and CDR2 is FVKESK. V lost 0 bases to trimming and J lost 2 bases; unmatched junction nucleotides: 7.